This T cell receptor (beta chain) was obtained from a study of cytomegalovirus exposure and HLA in healthy donors. General study findings and limits: Most TCR sequences were uncommon, yet certain public TCRs appeared in many donors. Three chains linked to CMV were shown in vitro to be specific for CMV antigens. Reported results showed that the classifier diagnosed cytomegalovirus status with high specificity and sensitivity. The authors listed some 150 TCR beta chains as cytomegalovirus-associated.

Points on this clone: The antigen is not known.

Only in-frame clones appear in the TCRdb table, and some are missing; sequencing was by immunoSEQ multiplex PCR. The sample gives over 120,000 clones, approximately 88% of which show up once; about 4.9% is in the top ten. Sequencing was done on a sample of PBMCs. The sequence derives from a man between 18 and 35 years old in good health and CMV-seropositive.

CDR3 nucleotides: TGCGCCAGCAGCTTGGTGGGTAGCGGGGGGGTCCACGAGCAGTACTTC. Amino acids: CASSLVGSGGVHEQYF. The V gene is TRBV5-1, the J gene TRBJ2-7, with TRBD2 identical over 11 bases. The germline V gene encodes CDR1 SGHRS and CDR2 YFSETQ. Losses at the gene ends were 0 bases for V and 5 bases for J; bases not matched to a gene: 7. This CDR3 contains 16 residues. Complete variable domain (other parts from reference TRBV5-1 and TRBJ2-7): KAGVTQTPRYLIKTRGQQVTLSCSPISGHRSVSWYQQTPGQGLQFLFEYFSETQRNKGNFPGRFSGRQFSNSRSEMNVSTLELGDSALYLCASSLVGSGGVHEQYFGPGTRLTVT.